One and the same sample provided the 12 T cell receptor beta chains below, sequenced in a study of blood T cell repertoires in COVID-19. Libraries were prepared by immunoSEQ multiplex PCR; TCRdb keeps only in-frame clonotypes and omits some of them. The sample records about 40,000 clones, 85% being singletons. Input material: peripheral blood. All receptors come from a human donor in a cohort sampled during active COVID-19.

This chain links TRBV12-3 or TRBV12-4 with TRBJ2-1; tentatively, D is TRBD2 (5 bases). The CDR3 loop spans 13 amino acids. The V and J ends lost 3 bases and 5 bases respectively, with 8 bases between them. The CDR3 region is CASSLVRDNEQFF. Here the CDR3 DNA reads TGTGCCAGCAGTTTGGTGCGGGACAATGAGCAGTTCTTC.

This sequence joins TRBV27 and TRBJ1-3; 7 bases fit TRBD1. Germline CDR1 and CDR2: MNHEY and SMNVEV (reference sequence). The CDR3 sequence is 17 residues long. Unmatched junction bases numbered 15, after V lost 2 bases and J lost 8 bases. The CDR3 is CASSLRPPRGGRDTIYF. The CDR3 DNA follows: TGTGCCAGCAGTTTACGCCCTCCCAGAGGGGGCAGAGACACCATATATTTT.

This chain connects TRBV7-8 to TRBJ2-2, with TRBD1 matching over 7 bases. The CDR3 covers 13 residues. Germline assignment: CDR1 SGHVS and CDR2 FQNEAQ. V was pared by 4 bases and J by 15 bases, with 11 bases of the junction left unmatched. CDR3 coding DNA: TGTGCCAGCAGCTCTCAACAGGGGCTGAGGATGTTTTTT. Protein product: CASSSQQGLRMFF.

This sequence joins TRBV5-1 and TRBJ1-1; D uncertain. V was pared by 5 bases and J by 0 bases, with 8 bases between. This CDR3 has 13 residues. Germline assignment: CDR1 SGHRS and CDR2 YFSETQ. CDR3 loop: CASRIQLNTEAFF. The CDR3 DNA sequence: TGCGCCAGCAGGATACAGTTGAACACTGAAGCTTTCTTT.

Here the CDR3 reads CASSLGTSGEAETQYF. The CDR3 bases are TGTGCCAGCAGCCTCGGGACTAGCGGGGAGGCGGAGACCCAGTACTTC. The chain has TRBV5-8 and TRBJ2-5; 13 nucleotides line up with TRBD2. J gave up 5 bases and V 4 bases, and 8 bases lay outside the gene matches. The germline V gene has CDR1 SGHTS and CDR2 YDEGEE. There are 16 residues in the CDR3.

This clone was seen a single time. This chain uses TRBV11-2 with TRBJ1-2, with 10 positions matching TRBD1. The CDR3 is made up of 14 amino acids. J lost 7 bases, V lost 4 bases, and 6 bases had no gene match. Looked up from germline, CDR1 is SGHAT and CDR2 is FQNNGV. CDR3 nucleotide sequence: TGTGCCAGCAGCTCACGGGACAGGGGCATTGGCTACACCTTC. Translation gives CASSSRDRGIGYTF.

The genes are TRBV12-5 and TRBJ2-7; D gene ambiguous. Trimming removed 0 bases at V and 1 base at J, with 7 bases between. Germline-derived CDR1 and CDR2 are LGHNT and FRNRAP. The CDR3 totals 14 residues. The CDR3 DNA follows: TGTGCTAGTGGTTTGGTACAGTCTTCCTACGAGCAGTACTTC. The encoded protein is CASGLVQSSYEQYF.

The chain combines TRBV7-8 with TRBJ2-1; D unresolved. The CDR3 spans 13 residues. Germline loops: CDR1 SGHVS, CDR2 FQNEAQ. V gave up 1 base and J gave up 5 bases, with 6 bases separating them. CDR3 region: CASSLGAHNEQFF. The CDR3 nucleotides are TGTGCCAGCAGCTTAGGGGCCCACAATGAGCAGTTCTTC.

The chain links TRBV27 to TRBJ2-3; 12 bases are shared with TRBD1. This CDR3 region has 20 residues. Unmatched junction bases numbered 15, after V lost 5 bases and J lost 0 bases. Germline CDR1 MNHEY, CDR2 SMNVEV (reference sequence). Written as DNA, the CDR3 is TGTGCCAGCAGTCGGGGCCGGGACAGGGGGCAATTAGGTAGCACAGATACGCAGTATTTT. This sequence encodes CASSRGRDRGQLGSTDTQYF.

The V call is TRBV12-5, the J call TRBJ2-5; 7 bases match TRBD2. The germline gives CDR1 LGHNT, CDR2 FRNRAP. Losses at the gene ends were 7 bases for V and 7 bases for J; bases not matched to a gene: 15. This CDR3 spans 15 amino acids. The CDR3 protein is CASAPVWGTGGTQYF. The CDR3 DNA is TGTGCTAGTGCCCCTGTCTGGGGGACGGGGGGGACCCAGTACTTC.

This clone has a handful of counts. This chain links TRBV12-3 or TRBV12-4 with TRBJ1-5; no clear D. Trimming pared 6 bases from V and 6 bases from J, leaving 12 bases between. This CDR3 contains 13 residues. The chain's CDR3 is CASSRKEGQPQHF. The DNA for the CDR3 is TGTGCCAGCAGCCGCAAGGAGGGTCAGCCCCAGCATTTT.

The chain combines TRBV7-9 with TRBJ2-7, with D tentatively TRBD2 (5 bases). This CDR3 spans 14 amino acids. The V gene lost 7 bases and the J gene lost 0 bases, with 13 bases spanning the gap. Germline loops: CDR1 SEHNR, CDR2 FQNEAQ (reference sequence). The CDR3 spells CASTQDSSSYEQYF. The CDR3 DNA is TGTGCCAGCACCCAGGACTCGAGCTCCTACGAGCAGTACTTC. The full variable domain, completed using reference TRBV7-9 and TRBJ2-7, is DTGVSQNPRHKITKRGQNVTFRCDPISEHNRLYWYRQTLGQGPEFLTYFQNEAQLEKSRLLSDRFSAERPKGSFSTLEIQRTEQGDSAMYLCASTQDSSSYEQYFGPGTRLTVT.